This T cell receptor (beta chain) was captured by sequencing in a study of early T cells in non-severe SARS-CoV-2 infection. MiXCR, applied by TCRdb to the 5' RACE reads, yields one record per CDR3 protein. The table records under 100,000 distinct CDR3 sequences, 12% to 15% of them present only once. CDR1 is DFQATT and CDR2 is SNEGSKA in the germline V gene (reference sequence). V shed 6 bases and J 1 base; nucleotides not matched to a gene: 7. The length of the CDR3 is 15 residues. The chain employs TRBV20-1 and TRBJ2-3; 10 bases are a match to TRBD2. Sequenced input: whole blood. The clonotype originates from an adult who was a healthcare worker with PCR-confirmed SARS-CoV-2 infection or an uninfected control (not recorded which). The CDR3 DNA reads TGCAGTGCCGCACAAAGCGGGGGGGGCACAGATACGCAGTATTTT. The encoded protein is CSAAQSGGGTDTQYF.